This T cell receptor beta chain stems from a study of early T cells in non-severe SARS-CoV-2 infection. In the study overall: Sequencing of unsorted whole blood was done on bulk RNA, leaving chains unpaired.

TCRdb redid the calling of the 5' RACE reads with MiXCR, one entry per CDR3 protein. The sample records around 70,000 distinct CDR3 sequences, about 11% being singletons. The material sequenced was whole blood. This receptor was obtained from an adult who was a healthcare worker with PCR-confirmed SARS-CoV-2 infection or an uninfected control (not recorded which).

The CDR3 DNA is TGTGCCAGCAGTTTAGGGACAGGGACTTACGAGCAGTACTTC. Residues: CASSLGTGTYEQYF. V gene TRBV12-3 or TRBV12-4 combines with J gene TRBJ2-7; 8 bases match TRBD1. CDR3 length: 14 residues. The V gene end was trimmed by 1 base and the J gene end by 4 bases; junction bases not matched to a gene: 3.